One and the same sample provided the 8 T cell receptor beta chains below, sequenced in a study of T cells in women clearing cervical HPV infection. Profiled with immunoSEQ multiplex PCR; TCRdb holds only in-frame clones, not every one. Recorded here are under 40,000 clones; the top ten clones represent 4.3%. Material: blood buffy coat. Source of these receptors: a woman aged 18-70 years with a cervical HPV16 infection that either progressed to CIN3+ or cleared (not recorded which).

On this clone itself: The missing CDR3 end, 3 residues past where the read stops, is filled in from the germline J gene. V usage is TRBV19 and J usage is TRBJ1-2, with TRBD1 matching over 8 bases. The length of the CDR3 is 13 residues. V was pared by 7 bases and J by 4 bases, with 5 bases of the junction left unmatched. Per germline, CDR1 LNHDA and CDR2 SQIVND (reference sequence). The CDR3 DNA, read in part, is TGTGCCAGTACCCGGACAGGGACCTATGGC. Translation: CASTRTGTYG. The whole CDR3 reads CASTRTGTYGYTF.

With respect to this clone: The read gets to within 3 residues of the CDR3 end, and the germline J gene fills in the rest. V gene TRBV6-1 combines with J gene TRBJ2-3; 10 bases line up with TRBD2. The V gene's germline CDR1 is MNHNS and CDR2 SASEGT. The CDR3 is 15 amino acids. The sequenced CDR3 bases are TGTGCCAGCAGTCAAGAACTAGCGGGGCAAGAGACG. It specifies CASSQELAGQET. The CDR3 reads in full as CASSQELAGQETQYF.

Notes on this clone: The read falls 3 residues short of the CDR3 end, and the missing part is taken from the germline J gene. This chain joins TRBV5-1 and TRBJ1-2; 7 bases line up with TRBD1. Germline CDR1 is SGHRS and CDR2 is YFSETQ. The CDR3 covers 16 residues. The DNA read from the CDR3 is TGCGCCAGCAGCTTGGGACTAGCGGGGACAGTAGATACC. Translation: CASSLGLAGTVDT. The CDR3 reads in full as CASSLGLAGTVDTYTF.

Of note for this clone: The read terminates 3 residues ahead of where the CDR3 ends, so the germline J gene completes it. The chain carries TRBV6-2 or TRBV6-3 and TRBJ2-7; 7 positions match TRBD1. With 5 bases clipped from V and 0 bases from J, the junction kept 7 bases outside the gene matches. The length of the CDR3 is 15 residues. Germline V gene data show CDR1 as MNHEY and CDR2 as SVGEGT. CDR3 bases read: TGTGCCAGCAGTCTCCCCGGGACAGACTCCTACGAG. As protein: CASSLPGTDSYE. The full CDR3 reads CASSLPGTDSYEQYF.

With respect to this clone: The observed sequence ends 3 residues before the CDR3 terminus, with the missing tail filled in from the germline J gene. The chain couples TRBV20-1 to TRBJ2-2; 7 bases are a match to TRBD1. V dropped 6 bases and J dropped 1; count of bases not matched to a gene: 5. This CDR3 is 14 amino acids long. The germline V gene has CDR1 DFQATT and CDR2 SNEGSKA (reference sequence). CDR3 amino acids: CSATRTGNTGELFF. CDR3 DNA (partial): TGCAGTGCAACCCGGACAGGGAACACCGGGGAG.

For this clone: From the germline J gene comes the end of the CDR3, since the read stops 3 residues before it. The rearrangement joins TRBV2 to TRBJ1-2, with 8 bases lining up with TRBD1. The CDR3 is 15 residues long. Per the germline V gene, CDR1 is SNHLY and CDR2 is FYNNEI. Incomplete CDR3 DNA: TGTGCCAGCTGTTACAGGGGGAGCTCCTACAATGAC. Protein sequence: CASCYRGSSYND. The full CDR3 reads CASCYRGSSYNDYTF.

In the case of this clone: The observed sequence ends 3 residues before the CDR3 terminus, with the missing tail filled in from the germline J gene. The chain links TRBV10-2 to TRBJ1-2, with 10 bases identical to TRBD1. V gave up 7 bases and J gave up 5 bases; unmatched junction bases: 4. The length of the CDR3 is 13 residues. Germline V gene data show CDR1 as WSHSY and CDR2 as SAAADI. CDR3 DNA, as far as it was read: TGCGCCAGCACAGGACAGGGGGGGTATGGC. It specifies CASTGQGGYG. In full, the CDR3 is CASTGQGGYGYTF.

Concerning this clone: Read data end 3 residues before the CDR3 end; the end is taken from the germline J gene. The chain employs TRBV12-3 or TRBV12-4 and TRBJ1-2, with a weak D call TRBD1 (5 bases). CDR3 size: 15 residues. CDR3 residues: CASSLASGGTDTYTF. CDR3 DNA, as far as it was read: TGTGCCAGCAGTTTAGCTAGCGGGGGAACAGATACC.